These 20 T cell receptor beta chains were sequenced from one sample in a study of blood T cell dynamics during melanoma immunotherapy (dated by TCRdb to the early 2020s). The library was generated by the immunoSEQ multiplex PCR assay. Here the immuneACCESS table is served through TCRdb, limited to in-frame sequences with V and J called. Missing clones are a known gap in these copies; in checked studies unresolved V genes cover under half, and the rest lacks a known reason. Present in this sample are about 16,000 clones, 91% of which were seen just once. About 2% of the sample is taken by the ten largest. The intended sense of this specimen's time point label: pre-treatment baseline. Sequencing used blood, obtained from a patient treated with checkpoint blockade. The receptors originated from a human donor with melanoma.

This rearrangement joins TRBV6-5 to TRBJ1-4; 7 bases are shared with TRBD1. This CDR3 is 15 amino acids long. Losses at the gene ends were 5 bases for V and 7 bases for J; bases not matched to a gene: 10. Germline CDR1 is MNHEY and CDR2 is SVGAGI. The CDR3 spells CASSPLQGEFEKLFF. DNA of the CDR3: TGTGCCAGCAGTCCCCTTCAGGGGGAGTTTGAAAAACTGTTTTTT.

J is TRBJ1-5 and V is TRBV27, with 7 bases lining up with TRBD1. The CDR3 has 14 residues. With 6 bases clipped from V and 3 bases from J, the junction kept 5 bases outside the gene matches. Germline CDR1 and CDR2: MNHEY and SMNVEV (reference sequence). CDR3 protein: CASRTGQVNQPQHF. The CDR3 DNA sequence: TGTGCCAGCAGAACCGGACAGGTCAATCAGCCCCAGCATTTT.

The V gene is TRBV7-9, the J gene TRBJ2-1, with D uncertain. There are 15 residues in the CDR3. Germline V gene lookup returns CDR1 SEHNR and CDR2 FQNEAQ (reference sequence). Trimming left V 5 bases short and J 0 bases short, with 11 bases between. CDR3: CASSPPGPSYNEQFF. CDR3 DNA sequence: TGTGCCAGCAGCCCCCCGGGCCCCTCCTACAATGAGCAGTTCTTC.

This chain uses TRBV5-8 with TRBJ1-5; D is undetermined. V gave up 4 bases and J gave up 0 bases, with 5 bases separating them. CDR1 is SGHTS, CDR2 YDEGEE, per germline. This CDR3 comprises 13 residues. This CDR3 is CASSPYSNQPQHF. CDR3 DNA: TGTGCCAGCAGCCCTTATAGCAATCAGCCCCAGCATTTT.

The chain uses TRBV2 and TRBJ1-3; TRBD1 aligns across 7 bases. Germline V gives CDR1 SNHLY, CDR2 FYNNEI. The V gene end was trimmed by 4 bases and the J gene end by 1 base; junction bases not matched to a gene: 4. The CDR3 sequence is 15 residues long. The CDR3 DNA follows: TGTGCCAGCAGTGGCGGGACAGTGTCTGGAAACACCATATATTTT. Encoded protein: CASSGGTVSGNTIYF.

V usage is TRBV7-2 and J usage is TRBJ1-4, with D hard to call. Germline V gene data show CDR1 as SGHTA and CDR2 as FQGNSA. V gave up 1 base and J gave up 0 bases, with 9 bases separating them. The CDR3 runs 16 residues. In DNA, the CDR3 is TGTGCCAGCAGCTTAGTTCCGGGGACAACTAATGAAAAACTGTTTTTT. Amino acid sequence: CASSLVPGTTNEKLFF.

The genes are TRBV4-1 and TRBJ2-7; no definite D call. CDR1 MGHRA and CDR2 YSYEKL come from the germline V gene. The V end was cut by 2 bases, the J end by 3 bases, with 8 bases between. The CDR3 is made up of 13 amino acids. CDR3 DNA sequence: TGCGCCAGCAGCCAACTCATTATCTACGAGCAGTACTTC. This codes for CASSQLIIYEQYF.

The rearrangement joins TRBV6-5 to TRBJ2-5; 10 nucleotides align to TRBD1. CDR1 and CDR2 (germline): MNHEY, SVGAGI. The V gene end was trimmed by 6 bases and the J gene end by 3 bases; junction bases not matched to a gene: 7. The CDR3 is made up of 15 amino acids. Here the CDR3 reads CASSQPGTGEETQYF. For the CDR3, the DNA is TGTGCCAGCAGCCAACCCGGGACAGGGGAAGAGACCCAGTACTTC.

This rearrangement joins TRBV4-1 to TRBJ2-3, with TRBD2 matching over 13 bases. The length of the CDR3 is 17 residues. Looked up from germline, CDR1 is MGHRA and CDR2 is YSYEKL. With V trimmed by 1 base and J by 5 bases, 6 bases remained unmatched. CDR3 in DNA: TGCGCCAGCAGCCAAGGATTACTAGCGGGAGGGGGAGATACGCAGTATTTT. Protein: CASSQGLLAGGGDTQYF.

This clone was seen more than once but under ten times. The rearrangement joins TRBV5-4 to TRBJ2-7; the D gene is possibly TRBD1 (5 bases). The CDR3 length is 12 residues. With 1 base removed from V and 3 bases from J, the gap between germline ends came to 5 bases. Germline V gives CDR1 SGHNT, CDR2 YYREEE (reference sequence). CDR3: CASSLQGYEQYF. In nucleotides, the CDR3 is TGTGCCAGCAGCTTGCAGGGCTACGAGCAGTACTTC. Based on the CDR3 plus reference TRBV5-4 and TRBJ2-7, the full variable domain is ETGVTQSPTHLIKTRGQQVTLRCSSQSGHNTVSWYQQALGQGPQFIFQYYREEENGRGNFPPRFSGLQFPNYSSELNVNALELDDSALYLCASSLQGYEQYFGPGTRLTVT.

This clone was counted a few times. The chain uses TRBV19 and TRBJ2-1; TRBD2 matches 8 bases. Germline CDR1 LNHDA, CDR2 SQIVND (reference sequence). This CDR3 comprises 15 residues. V lost 4 bases to trimming and J lost 1 base; unmatched junction nucleotides: 3. In DNA, the CDR3 is TGTGCCAGTAGTACTACTAGCGGATCCTACAATGAGCAGTTCTTC. Translated, it gives CASSTTSGSYNEQFF.

V usage is TRBV15 and J usage is TRBJ1-4; 7 nucleotides line up with TRBD1. This CDR3 contains 17 residues. V lost 0 bases and J lost 5; bases outside the gene matches: 9. Germline-derived CDR1 and CDR2 are LNHNV and YYDKDF (reference sequence). CDR3 loop: CATSRDEGGGLNEKLFF. In nucleotides, the CDR3 is TGTGCCACCAGCAGAGATGAAGGGGGCGGTTTAAATGAAAAACTGTTTTTT. Together with reference TRBV15 and TRBJ1-4, the CDR3 gives the full variable domain: DAMVIQNPRYQVTQFGKPVTLSCSQTLNHNVMYWYQQKSSQAPKLLFHYYDKDFNNEADTPDNFQSRRPNTSFCFLDIRSPGLGDTAMYLCATSRDEGGGLNEKLFFGSGTQLSVL.

The chain combines TRBV6-4 with TRBJ2-3, with D perhaps TRBD1 or TRBD2 (6 bases each). Germline lookup yields CDR1 MRHNA and CDR2 SNTAGT. V gave up 6 bases and J gave up 2 bases, with 12 bases separating them. The CDR3 is 14 amino acids. The CDR3 loop is CASRQGGDTDTQYF. The CDR3 DNA is TGTGCCAGCAGACAGGGCGGGGACACAGATACGCAGTATTTT.

The chain has TRBV19 and TRBJ1-1, with TRBD1 as a possible D gene (5 bases). The CDR3 runs 15 residues. Germline CDR1 is LNHDA and CDR2 is SQIVND (reference sequence). Between the trimmed V and J ends, which lost 3 bases and 1 base, there was a span of 12 bases. The CDR3 region has the DNA TGTGCCAGTAGTATGCCCCTGACAGAGAACACTGAAGCTTTCTTT. Translated: CASSMPLTENTEAFF.

CDR3 loop: CAISGGVDEQFF. The CDR3, as DNA: TGTGCCATCAGTGGAGGGGTTGACGAGCAGTTCTTC. This sequence joins TRBV10-3 and TRBJ2-1; D may correspond to TRBD1 or TRBD2 (5 bases each). Trimming took off 4 bases at V and 10 bases at J, with 11 bases between the two ends. This CDR3 region has 12 residues. CDR1 is ENHRY and CDR2 is SYGVKD in the germline V gene.

The genes are TRBV30 and TRBJ1-4; TRBD1 aligns across 9 bases. CDR1 is GTSNPN and CDR2 is SVGIG in the germline V gene (reference sequence). The CDR3 has 13 residues. After removal of 3 bases from V and 10 bases from J, the junction contained 6 bases not matched to a gene. The CDR3 DNA follows: TGTGCCTGGAGGACCGGACAGGGGACAAAACTGTTTTTT. Amino acid sequence: CAWRTGQGTKLFF.

This clone was detected only once. V gene TRBV19 combines with J gene TRBJ2-1; D call uncertain. CDR3 size: 11 residues. Germline loops: CDR1 LNHDA, CDR2 SQIVND (reference sequence). Deletions cut 3 bases from V and 7 bases from J, with 4 bases between. CDR3 protein: CASSIRNEQFF. CDR3 bases: TGTGCCAGTAGTATCCGGAATGAGCAGTTCTTC.

This chain joins TRBV10-2 and TRBJ2-1, with TRBD2 matching 16 bases. The CDR3 contains 17 residues. Germline CDR1 is WSHSY and CDR2 is SAAADI. Losses at the gene ends were 2 bases for V and 7 bases for J; bases not matched to a gene: 5. This CDR3 is CASSEPGLAGGTNEQFF. The CDR3 coding sequence is TGCGCCAGCAGTGAGCCGGGACTAGCGGGAGGGACAAATGAGCAGTTCTTC.

This chain joins TRBV19 and TRBJ2-1, with 8 bases lining up with TRBD1. Germline lookup yields CDR1 LNHDA and CDR2 SQIVND (reference sequence). The CDR3 runs to 17 residues. V lost 7 bases, J lost 3 bases, and 14 bases stayed unmatched. The CDR3 DNA reads TGTGCCAGTACCCGCCGCGGGGTAGACAGGGGCTACAATGAGCAGTTCTTC. It specifies CASTRRGVDRGYNEQFF.

The chain employs TRBV6-1 and TRBJ2-7; 9 nucleotides agree with TRBD1. Trimming cost V 5 bases and J 0 bases; bases outside gene matches: 2. The CDR3 extends over 14 amino acids. CDR1 is MNHNS, CDR2 SASEGT, per germline. The CDR3 loop is CASSMTGGSYEQYF. The CDR3 region has the DNA TGTGCCAGCAGTATGACAGGGGGCTCCTACGAGCAGTACTTC.